The sequence of this T cell receptor (beta chain) was determined in a study of blood T cell repertoires in COVID-19. Study as a whole: Material from acute and convalescent COVID-19 was sourced from the United States, Italy and Spain. PBMCs, B-cell-depleted T cells, or T cells provided the cDNA or gDNA that made up the material.

This clone appeared once. Trimming left V 7 bases short and J 3 bases short, with 10 bases between. CDR3 length: 12 residues. CDR1 and CDR2 from the germline V gene are SNHLY and FYNNEI. In the original analysis: By means of reference gene primer amplification, nucleated cell counts were estimated. The table came from immunoSEQ multiplex PCR; TCRdb's copy has only in-frame clones and leaves some out. That table furnishes V, J and clone size, whereas the DNA furnished D and trimming. The data show fewer than 300,000 clones, over 65% seen once. This sequence was found in a woman older than 75 with acute or convalescent COVID-19. The sequencing input was peripheral blood. The rearrangement joins TRBV2 to TRBJ2-7; no firm D call. The CDR3 protein is CASKEFGYEQYF. In DNA, the CDR3 is TGTGCCAGCAAGGAGTTTGGCTACGAGCAGTACTTC.